Below, 21 T cell receptor beta chains from the same sample are listed, as sequenced in a study of T cell responses to AZD1222 COVID-19 vaccine. Profiling relied on immunoSEQ multiplex PCR, and the TCRdb table lists in-frame clones only, not all of them. The repertoire holds more than 55,000 clones, roughly nine tenths seen once, with approximately 6.1% in the top ten. The material was peripheral blood, obtained 28 days after the second AZD1222 dose. The receptors here all came from an adult who received the AZD1222 COVID-19 vaccine.

The chain recombines TRBV5-1 with TRBJ2-5; 10 bases are a match to TRBD2. This CDR3 region has 15 residues. Germline CDR1 reads SGHRS; CDR2 reads YFSETQ. J gave up 2 bases and V 4 bases, and 5 bases lay outside the gene matches. The CDR3 DNA reads TGCGCCAGCAGCCCGGAGACTAGCGGGCAAGAGACCCAGTACTTC. Translating gives CASSPETSGQETQYF. The variable domain in full, with the rest retrieved from reference TRBV5-1 and TRBJ2-5, is KAGVTQTPRYLIKTRGQQVTLSCSPISGHRSVSWYQQTPGQGLQFLFEYFSETQRNKGNFPGRFSGRQFSNSRSEMNVSTLELGDSALYLCASSPETSGQETQYFGPGTRLLVL.

J is TRBJ1-2 and V is TRBV3-1 (or the pseudogene TRBV3-2); TRBD1 matches at 7 bases. With 4 bases clipped from V and 4 bases from J, the junction kept 6 bases outside the gene matches. CDR1 is LGHDT and CDR2 is YNNKEL in the germline V gene (reference sequence). The CDR3 contains 14 residues. The CDR3 DNA sequence: TGTGCCAGCAGCCGGGGGGGACAGACCTATGGCTACACCTTC. Its protein is CASSRGGQTYGYTF.

A word on this clone: Germline is not matched at one junction end, which may reflect a read error. This rearrangement joins TRBV19 to TRBJ2-2; tentatively, D is TRBD1 (6 bases). Germline values: CDR1 LNHDA, CDR2 SQIVND (reference sequence). CDR3 length: 13 amino acids. CDR3 sequence reads: CASSTGNSGELFF. In DNA form, the CDR3 reads TGTGCCAGCAGTACAGGGAACTCCGGGGAGCTGTTTTTT.

The chain combines TRBV30 with TRBJ2-1, with TRBD1 matching 9 bases. CDR1 and CDR2 (germline): GTSNPN, SVGIG (reference sequence). The CDR3 extends over 13 amino acids. With 1 base clipped from V and 7 bases from J, the junction kept 2 bases outside the gene matches. Here the CDR3 DNA reads TGTGCCTGGAGTGGGGACAGGGAAAATGAGCAGTTCTTC. Translating gives CAWSGDRENEQFF.

The chain links TRBV9 to TRBJ2-5, with TRBD1 as a possible D gene (5 bases). Trimming pared 4 bases from V and 5 bases from J, leaving 9 bases between. The germline CDR1 and CDR2 sequences are SGDLS and YYNGEE. This CDR3 is 12 amino acids long. The CDR3 region is CASSRGVETQYF. CDR3 nucleotide sequence: TGTGCCAGCAGCAGGGGTGTGGAGACCCAGTACTTC. Combining the CDR3 with reference TRBV9 and TRBJ2-5 gives the whole variable domain DSGVTQTPKHLITATGQRVTLRCSPRSGDLSVYWYQQSLDQGLQFLIQYYNGEERAKGNILERFSAQQFPDLHSELNLSSLELGDSALYFCASSRGVETQYFGPGTRLLVL.

The J gene is TRBJ2-7, the V gene TRBV21-1. TRBV21-1 is a recognized pseudogene. The CDR3 loop spans 13 amino acids. The CDR3 region has the DNA TGTGCCAGCAGCAAAGAGTTTACGTACGAGCAGTACTTC. Translation gives CASSKEFTYEQYF.

The chain has TRBV6-5 and TRBJ1-2; perhaps TRBD1 as D (5 bases). Trimming left V 2 bases short and J 3 bases short, with 13 bases between. This CDR3 contains 15 residues. The V gene's germline CDR1 is MNHEY and CDR2 SVGAGI. CDR3 protein: CASSYKGRSDYGYTF. CDR3 sequence (DNA): TGTGCCAGCAGTTACAAGGGACGCTCTGACTATGGCTACACCTTC.

V usage is TRBV3-1 (or the pseudogene TRBV3-2) and J usage is TRBJ1-6; the D is unclear. CDR1 is LGHDT, CDR2 YNNKEL, per germline (reference sequence). The CDR3 runs to 15 residues. The V end lost 0 bases, the J end lost 4 bases, and 7 bases lay between the germline ends. In nucleotides, the CDR3 is TGTGCCAGCAGCCAAGAGACCGGTTATAATTCACCCCTCCACTTT. It specifies CASSQETGYNSPLHF.

This clone appeared a single time. The chain joins TRBV28 to TRBJ1-5; D might be TRBD1 (5 bases). The CDR3 is made up of 17 amino acids. Germline values: CDR1 MDHEN, CDR2 SYDVKM. The V and J ends lost 3 bases and 4 bases respectively, with 19 bases between them. The CDR3 here is CASSFAGRGRRNQPQHF. In nucleotides, the CDR3 is TGTGCCAGCAGTTTCGCCGGTCGGGGCAGAAGGAATCAGCCCCAGCATTTT.

This chain uses TRBV4-1 with TRBJ1-6; D gene ambiguous. V lost 4 bases, J lost 10 bases, and 14 bases lay in between. CDR1 is MGHRA, CDR2 YSYEKL, per germline. This CDR3 comprises 14 residues. In DNA form, the CDR3 reads TGCGCCAGCAGCCGCGAACGAGGGATCTCACCCCTCCACTTT. Amino acid sequence: CASSRERGISPLHF.

This clone was picked up one time. The rearrangement joins TRBV7-2 to TRBJ2-1, with D maybe TRBD1 (6 bases). Germline CDR1 reads SGHTA; CDR2 reads FQGNSA. The CDR3 contains 14 residues. Between the trimmed V and J ends, which lost 3 bases and 4 bases, there was a span of 10 bases. CDR3 region: CASSFRQEYNEQFF. The CDR3 nucleotides are TGTGCCAGCAGCTTTAGACAGGAATACAATGAGCAGTTCTTC.

This chain connects TRBV5-1 to TRBJ1-5; 11 nucleotides line up with TRBD1. The germline gives CDR1 SGHRS, CDR2 YFSETQ. The ends lost 4 bases at V and 4 bases at J; junction bases unmatched: 4. This CDR3 spans 15 amino acids. CDR3 region: CASSPGQGANQPQHF. CDR3 in DNA: TGCGCCAGCAGCCCAGGACAGGGGGCGAATCAGCCCCAGCATTTT.

The CDR3 coding sequence is TGTGCCAGCCCCGTCCTTGGAGCAAACTCCTACAATGAGCAGTTCTTC. Amino acid sequence: CASPVLGANSYNEQFF. The chain uses TRBV5-8 and TRBJ2-1; D ambiguous. The length of the CDR3 is 16 residues. The germline V and J ends were trimmed by 7 bases and 0 bases, with 17 bases remaining between them. The germline gives CDR1 SGHTS, CDR2 YDEGEE.

V gene TRBV28 combines with J gene TRBJ2-1; tentative D call: TRBD2 (6 bases). The CDR3 totals 14 residues. CDR1 is MDHEN and CDR2 is SYDVKM in the germline V gene. The ends were cut back, 8 bases at V and 5 bases at J, with 16 bases in the middle. The CDR3 sequence: CASLARDSDNEQFF. CDR3 coding DNA: TGTGCCAGCCTCGCCCGGGACTCTGACAATGAGCAGTTCTTC. The variable domain in full, with the rest retrieved from reference TRBV28 and TRBJ2-1, is DVKVTQSSRYLVKRTGEKVFLECVQDMDHENMFWYRQDPGLGLRLIYFSYDVKMKEKGDIPEGYSVSREKKERFSLILESASTNQTSMYLCASLARDSDNEQFFGPGTRLTVL.

The chain recombines TRBV27 with TRBJ2-7; 9 bases map to TRBD1. The trim removed 8 bases at V and 10 bases at J, leaving 9 bases unmatched. Looked up from germline, CDR1 is MNHEY and CDR2 is SMNVEV (reference sequence). The CDR3 covers 12 residues. The CDR3 DNA reads as TGTGCCAGCGAGGGTGGGACAGGGAAACAGTACTTC. Protein sequence: CASEGGTGKQYF.

The chain couples TRBV5-1 to TRBJ1-5; TRBD1 agrees at 10 bases. Germline V CDR1 and CDR2: SGHRS, YFSETQ. This CDR3 has 18 residues. The trim removed 0 bases at V and 4 bases at J, leaving 10 bases unmatched. The CDR3 protein is CASSLGLRQGAPNQPQHF. The CDR3 region has the DNA TGCGCCAGCAGCTTGGGGTTAAGACAGGGGGCCCCGAATCAGCCCCAGCATTTT.

This rearrangement joins TRBV20-1 to TRBJ2-3; no definite D call. Trimming removed 1 base from V and 4 bases from J, with 3 bases in between. The length of the CDR3 is 11 residues. CDR1 is DFQATT, CDR2 SNEGSKA, per germline (reference sequence). The CDR3 nucleotides read TGCAGTGCTAGAGTCGCAGATACGCAGTATTTT. This codes for CSARVADTQYF.

V is TRBV11-3 and J is TRBJ1-1, with 8 bases matching TRBD1. Trimming removed 5 bases from V and 1 base from J; junction bases left unmatched: 6. The germline gives CDR1 SGHNT, CDR2 YENEEA. This CDR3 is built from 15 residues. CDR3 in amino acids: CASSTHRGGNTEAFF. The CDR3 nucleotides are TGTGCCAGCAGCACCCACAGGGGGGGGAACACTGAAGCTTTCTTT.

The rearrangement joins TRBV9 to TRBJ2-1; no firm D call. Trimming removed 2 bases at V and 0 bases at J, with 6 bases between. The CDR3 totals 14 residues. CDR1 is SGDLS, CDR2 YYNGEE, per germline. Written as DNA, the CDR3 is TGTGCCAGCAGCGTTTGGAGCTCCTACAATGAGCAGTTCTTC. Its protein product is CASSVWSSYNEQFF. The variable domain in full, with the rest retrieved from reference TRBV9 and TRBJ2-1, is DSGVTQTPKHLITATGQRVTLRCSPRSGDLSVYWYQQSLDQGLQFLIQYYNGEERAKGNILERFSAQQFPDLHSELNLSSLELGDSALYFCASSVWSSYNEQFFGPGTRLTVL.

The genes are TRBV15 and TRBJ2-3; possibly TRBD2 for D (6 bases). Trimming shortened V by 5 bases and J by 4 bases, and 22 bases separated the two germline ends. Germline-derived CDR1 and CDR2 are LNHNV and YYDKDF (reference sequence). This CDR3 contains 17 residues. CDR3 nucleotide sequence: TGTGCCACCAGCGGCTACCGGGGAGGCGTAGTTTCAGATACGCAGTATTTT. Amino acids: CATSGYRGGVVSDTQYF.

This chain connects TRBV5-4 to TRBJ2-3, with D perhaps matching TRBD1 (5 bases). The CDR3 has 15 amino acids. V was clipped by 0 bases and J by 3 bases, with 11 bases between them. The germline gives CDR1 SGHNT, CDR2 YYREEE (reference sequence). The CDR3, as DNA: TGTGCCAGCAGCTTGGAATTGCAGGGTACAGATACGCAGTATTTT. Translation gives CASSLELQGTDTQYF.